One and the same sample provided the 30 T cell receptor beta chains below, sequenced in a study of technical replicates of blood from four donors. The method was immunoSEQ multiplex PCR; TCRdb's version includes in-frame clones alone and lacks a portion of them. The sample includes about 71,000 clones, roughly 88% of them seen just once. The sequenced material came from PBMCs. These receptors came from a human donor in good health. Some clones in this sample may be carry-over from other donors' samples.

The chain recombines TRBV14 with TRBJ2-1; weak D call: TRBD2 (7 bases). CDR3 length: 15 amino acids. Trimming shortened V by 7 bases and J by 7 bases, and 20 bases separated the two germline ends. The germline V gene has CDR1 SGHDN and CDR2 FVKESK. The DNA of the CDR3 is TGTGCCAGCACCCATCGGGGGGCCCCCGGGAATGAGCAGTTCTTC. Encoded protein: CASTHRGAPGNEQFF.

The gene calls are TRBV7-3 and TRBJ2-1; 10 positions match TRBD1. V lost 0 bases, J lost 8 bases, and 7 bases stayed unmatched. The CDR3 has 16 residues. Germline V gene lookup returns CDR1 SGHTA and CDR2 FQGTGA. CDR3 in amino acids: CASSLTAGQGIDEQFF. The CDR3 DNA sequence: TGTGCCAGCAGCTTAACTGCGGGACAGGGGATCGATGAGCAGTTCTTC.

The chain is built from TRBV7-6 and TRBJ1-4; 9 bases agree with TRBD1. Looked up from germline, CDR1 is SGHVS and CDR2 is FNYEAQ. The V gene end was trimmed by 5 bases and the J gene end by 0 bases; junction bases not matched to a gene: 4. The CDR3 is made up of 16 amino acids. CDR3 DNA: TGTGCCAGCAGCCCGGGACAGGGTTCAACTAATGAAAAACTGTTTTTT. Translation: CASSPGQGSTNEKLFF.

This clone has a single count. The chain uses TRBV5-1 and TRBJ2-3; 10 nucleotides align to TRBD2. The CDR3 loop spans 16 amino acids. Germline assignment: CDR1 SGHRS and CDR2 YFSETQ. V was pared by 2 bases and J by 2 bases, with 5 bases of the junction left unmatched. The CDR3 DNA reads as TGCGCCAGCAGCTTTCAAGCGGGAGGGGTCACAGATACGCAGTATTTT. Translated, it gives CASSFQAGGVTDTQYF.

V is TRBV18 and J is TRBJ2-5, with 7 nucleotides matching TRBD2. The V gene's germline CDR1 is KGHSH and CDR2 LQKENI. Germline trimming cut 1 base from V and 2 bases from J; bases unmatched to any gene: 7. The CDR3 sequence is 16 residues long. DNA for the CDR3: TGTGCCAGCTCACCACTTGGGGAGGGCGGTCAAGAGACCCAGTACTTC. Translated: CASSPLGEGGQETQYF. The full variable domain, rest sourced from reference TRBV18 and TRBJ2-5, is NAGVMQNPRHLVRRRGQEARLRCSPMKGHSHVYWYRQLPEEGLKFMVYLQKENIIDESGMPKERFSAEFPKEGPSILRIQQVVRGDSAAYFCASSPLGEGGQETQYFGPGTRLLVL.

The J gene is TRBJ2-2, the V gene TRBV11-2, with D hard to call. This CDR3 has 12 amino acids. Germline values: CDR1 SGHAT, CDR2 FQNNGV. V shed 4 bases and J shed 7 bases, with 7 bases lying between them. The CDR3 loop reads CASSSGYGELFF. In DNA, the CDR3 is TGTGCCAGCAGCTCGGGTTACGGGGAGCTGTTTTTT.

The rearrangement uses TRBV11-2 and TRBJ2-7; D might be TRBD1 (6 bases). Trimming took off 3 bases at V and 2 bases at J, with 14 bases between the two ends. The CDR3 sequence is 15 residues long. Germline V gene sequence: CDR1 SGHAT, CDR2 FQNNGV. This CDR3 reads CASSFPATGTYEQYF. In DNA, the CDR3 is TGTGCCAGCAGCTTCCCCGCGACAGGTACCTACGAGCAGTACTTC.

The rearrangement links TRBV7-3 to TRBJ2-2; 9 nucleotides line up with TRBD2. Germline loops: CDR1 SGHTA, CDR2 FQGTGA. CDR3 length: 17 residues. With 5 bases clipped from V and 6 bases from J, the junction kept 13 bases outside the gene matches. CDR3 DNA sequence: TGTGCCAGCAGCGGGAGCCTGGCGGGAGGGCTGGCCGGGGAGCTGTTTTTT. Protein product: CASSGSLAGGLAGELFF. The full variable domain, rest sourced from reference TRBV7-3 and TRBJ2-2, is GAGVSQTPSNKVTEKGKYVELRCDPISGHTALYWYRQSLGQGPEFLIYFQGTGAADDSGLPNDRFFAVRPEGSVSTLKIQRTERGDSAVYLCASSGSLAGGLAGELFFGEGSRLTVL.

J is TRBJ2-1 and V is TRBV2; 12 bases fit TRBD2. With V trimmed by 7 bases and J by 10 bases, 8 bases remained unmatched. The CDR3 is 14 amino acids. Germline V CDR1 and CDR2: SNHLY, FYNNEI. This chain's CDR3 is CASNPRTSGTEQFF. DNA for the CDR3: TGTGCCAGCAACCCTAGGACTAGCGGGACAGAGCAGTTCTTC.

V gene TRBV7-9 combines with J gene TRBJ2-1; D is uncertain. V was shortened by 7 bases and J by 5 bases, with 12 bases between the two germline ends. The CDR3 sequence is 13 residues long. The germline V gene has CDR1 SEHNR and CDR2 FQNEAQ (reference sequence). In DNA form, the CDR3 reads TGTGCCAGCACGCTAGTGGCCGACAATGAGCAGTTCTTC. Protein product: CASTLVADNEQFF.

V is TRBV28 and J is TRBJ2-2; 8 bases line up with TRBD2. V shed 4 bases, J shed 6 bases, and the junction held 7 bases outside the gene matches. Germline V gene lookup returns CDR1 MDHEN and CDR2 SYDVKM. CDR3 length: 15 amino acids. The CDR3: CASSSPGGGAGELFF. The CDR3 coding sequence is TGTGCCAGCAGTTCCCCCGGGGGGGGCGCCGGGGAGCTGTTTTTT. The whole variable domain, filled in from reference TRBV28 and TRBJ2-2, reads DVKVTQSSRYLVKRTGEKVFLECVQDMDHENMFWYRQDPGLGLRLIYFSYDVKMKEKGDIPEGYSVSREKKERFSLILESASTNQTSMYLCASSSPGGGAGELFFGEGSRLTVL.

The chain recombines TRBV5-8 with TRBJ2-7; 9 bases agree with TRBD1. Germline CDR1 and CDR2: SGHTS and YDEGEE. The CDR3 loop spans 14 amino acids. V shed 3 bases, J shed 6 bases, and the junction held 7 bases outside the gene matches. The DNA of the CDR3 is TGTGCCAGCAGCTGGGGGGGACAGGGTGTCGAGCAGTACTTC. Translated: CASSWGGQGVEQYF.

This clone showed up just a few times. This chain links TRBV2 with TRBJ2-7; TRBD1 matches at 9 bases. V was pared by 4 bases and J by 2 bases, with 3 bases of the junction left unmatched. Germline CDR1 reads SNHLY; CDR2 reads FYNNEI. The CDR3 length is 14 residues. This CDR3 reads CASSVDRGAYEQYF. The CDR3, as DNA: TGTGCCAGCAGTGTAGACAGGGGGGCCTACGAGCAGTACTTC.

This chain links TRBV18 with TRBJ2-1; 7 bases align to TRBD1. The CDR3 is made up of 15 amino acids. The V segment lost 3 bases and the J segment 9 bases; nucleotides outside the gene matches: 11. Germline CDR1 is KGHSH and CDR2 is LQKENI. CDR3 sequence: CASSPHRDRVGEQFF. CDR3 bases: TGTGCCAGCTCACCCCACCGTGACAGGGTAGGTGAGCAGTTCTTC.

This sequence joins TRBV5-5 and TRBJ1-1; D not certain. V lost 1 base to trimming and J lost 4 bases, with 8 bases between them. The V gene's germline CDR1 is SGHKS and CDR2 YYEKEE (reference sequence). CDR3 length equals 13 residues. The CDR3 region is CASSLSRPTEAFF. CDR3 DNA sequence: TGTGCCAGCAGCTTGTCCCGTCCCACTGAAGCTTTCTTT.

The CDR3: CASSLTGAGSPLHF. In DNA, the CDR3 is TGTGCCAGCAGCTTGACAGGGGCGGGATCACCCCTCCACTTT. This chain uses TRBV5-6 with TRBJ1-6; 7 nucleotides align to TRBD1. The CDR3 contains 14 residues. The germline CDR1 and CDR2 sequences are SGHDT and YYEEEE. The trim removed 1 base at V and 10 bases at J, leaving 5 bases unmatched.

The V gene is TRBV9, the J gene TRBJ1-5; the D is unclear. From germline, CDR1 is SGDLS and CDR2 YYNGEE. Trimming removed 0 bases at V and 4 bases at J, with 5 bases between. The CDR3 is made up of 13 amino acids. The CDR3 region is CASSVAGNQPQHF. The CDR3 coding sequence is TGTGCCAGCAGCGTAGCCGGGAATCAGCCCCAGCATTTT.

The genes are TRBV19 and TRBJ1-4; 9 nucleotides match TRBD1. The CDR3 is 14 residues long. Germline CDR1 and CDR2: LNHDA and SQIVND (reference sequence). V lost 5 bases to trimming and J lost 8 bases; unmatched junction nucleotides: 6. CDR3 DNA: TGTGCCAGTAGTTCGGGACAGGGATGGGAAAAACTGTTTTTT. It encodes CASSSGQGWEKLFF.

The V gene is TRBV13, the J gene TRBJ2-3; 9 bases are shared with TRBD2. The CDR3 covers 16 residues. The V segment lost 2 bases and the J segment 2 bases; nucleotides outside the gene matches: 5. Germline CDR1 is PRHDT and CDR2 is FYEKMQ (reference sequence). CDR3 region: CASSLWASGVTDTQYF. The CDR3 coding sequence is TGTGCCAGCAGCTTATGGGCTAGCGGGGTCACAGATACGCAGTATTTT. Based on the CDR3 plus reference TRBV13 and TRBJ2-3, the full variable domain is AAGVIQSPRHLIKEKRETATLKCYPIPRHDTVYWYQQGPGQDPQFLISFYEKMQSDKGSIPDRFSAQQFSDYHSELNMSSLELGDSALYFCASSLWASGVTDTQYFGPGTRLTVL.

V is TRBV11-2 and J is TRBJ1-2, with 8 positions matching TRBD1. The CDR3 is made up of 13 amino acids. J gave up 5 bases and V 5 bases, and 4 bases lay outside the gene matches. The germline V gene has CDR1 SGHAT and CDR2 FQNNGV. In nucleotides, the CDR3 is TGTGCCAGCAGCCGGGACAGGAGTTATGGCTACACCTTC. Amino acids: CASSRDRSYGYTF.

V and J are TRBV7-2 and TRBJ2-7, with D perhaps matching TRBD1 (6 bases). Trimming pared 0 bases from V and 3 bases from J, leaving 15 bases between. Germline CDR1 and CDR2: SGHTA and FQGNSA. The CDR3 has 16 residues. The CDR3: CASSLALGQGSYEQYF. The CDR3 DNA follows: TGTGCCAGCAGCTTAGCGCTGGGTCAGGGGAGCTACGAGCAGTACTTC.

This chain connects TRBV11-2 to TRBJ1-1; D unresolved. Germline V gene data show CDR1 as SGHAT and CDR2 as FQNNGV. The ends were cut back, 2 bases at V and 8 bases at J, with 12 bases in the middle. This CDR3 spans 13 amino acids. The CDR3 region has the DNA TGTGCCAGCAGCTTACTCGAGGGAGCCGAAGCTTTCTTT. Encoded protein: CASSLLEGAEAFF.

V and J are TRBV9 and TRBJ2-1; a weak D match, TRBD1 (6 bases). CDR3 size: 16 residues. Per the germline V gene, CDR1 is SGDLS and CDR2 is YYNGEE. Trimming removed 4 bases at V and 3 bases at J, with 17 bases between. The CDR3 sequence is CASSIRRDTVYNEQFF. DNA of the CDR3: TGTGCCAGCAGCATTCGCCGGGACACCGTCTACAATGAGCAGTTCTTC.

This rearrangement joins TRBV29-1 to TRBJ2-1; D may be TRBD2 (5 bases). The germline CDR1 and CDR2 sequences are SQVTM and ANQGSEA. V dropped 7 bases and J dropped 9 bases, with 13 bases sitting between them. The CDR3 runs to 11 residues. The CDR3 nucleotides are TGCAGCGCGCCGGGGAGTGTTGAGCAGTTCTTC. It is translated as CSAPGSVEQFF.

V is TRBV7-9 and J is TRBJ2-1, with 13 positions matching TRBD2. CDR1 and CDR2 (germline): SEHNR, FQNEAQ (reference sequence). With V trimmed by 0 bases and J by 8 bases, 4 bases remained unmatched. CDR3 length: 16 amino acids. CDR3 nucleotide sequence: TGTGCCAGCAGCTTAGCCACTAGCGGGGGGGCAGATGAGCAGTTCTTC. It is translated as CASSLATSGGADEQFF. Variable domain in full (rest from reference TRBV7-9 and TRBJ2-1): DTGVSQNPRHKITKRGQNVTFRCDPISEHNRLYWYRQTLGQGPEFLTYFQNEAQLEKSRLLSDRFSAERPKGSFSTLEIQRTEQGDSAMYLCASSLATSGGADEQFFGPGTRLTVL.

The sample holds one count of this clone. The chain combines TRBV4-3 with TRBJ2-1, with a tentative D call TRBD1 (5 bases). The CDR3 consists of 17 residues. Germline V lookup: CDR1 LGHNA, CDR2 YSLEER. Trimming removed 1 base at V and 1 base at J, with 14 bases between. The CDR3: CASSQVLGQPSYNEQFF. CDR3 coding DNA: TGCGCCAGCAGCCAAGTCCTGGGGCAGCCGTCCTACAATGAGCAGTTCTTC.

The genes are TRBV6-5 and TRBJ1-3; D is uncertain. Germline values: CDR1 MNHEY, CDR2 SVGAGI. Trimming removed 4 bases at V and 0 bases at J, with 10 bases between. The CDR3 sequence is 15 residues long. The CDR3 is CASSSGSLSGNTIYF. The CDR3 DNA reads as TGTGCCAGCAGTTCCGGGTCCCTCTCTGGAAACACCATATATTTT.

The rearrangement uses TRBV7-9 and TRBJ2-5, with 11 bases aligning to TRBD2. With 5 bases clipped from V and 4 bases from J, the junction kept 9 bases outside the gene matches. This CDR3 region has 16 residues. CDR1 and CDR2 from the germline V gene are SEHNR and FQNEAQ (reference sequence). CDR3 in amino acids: CASSTRPLAGGETQYF. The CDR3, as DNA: TGTGCCAGCAGCACTCGCCCGCTAGCGGGGGGAGAGACCCAGTACTTC.

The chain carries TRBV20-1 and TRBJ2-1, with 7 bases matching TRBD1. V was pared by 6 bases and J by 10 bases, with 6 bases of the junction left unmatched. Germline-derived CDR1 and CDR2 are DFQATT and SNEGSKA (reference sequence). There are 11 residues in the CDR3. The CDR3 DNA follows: TGCAGTGCCCCAAGGGGGCTGGAGCAGTTCTTC. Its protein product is CSAPRGLEQFF.

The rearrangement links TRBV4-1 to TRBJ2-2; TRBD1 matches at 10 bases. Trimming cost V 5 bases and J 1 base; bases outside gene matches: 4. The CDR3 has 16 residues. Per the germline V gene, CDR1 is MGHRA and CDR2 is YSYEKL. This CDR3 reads CASSKGQGGNTGELFF. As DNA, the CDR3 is TGCGCCAGCAGCAAAGGACAGGGGGGGAACACCGGGGAGCTGTTTTTT.